The rows below give T cell receptor beta chains drawn from one sample of a study of CD8 T cells in Susac syndrome. TCRdb reprocessed the immunoSEQ multiplex PCR reads with MiXCR, giving one entry per CDR3 protein. Of more than 55,000 distinct CDR3 sequences detected, approximately 95% appear once; the ten largest clones hold roughly 0.24%. The sequencing sample was made of CD8+ T cells from PBMCs. These receptors were collected from a human donor in good health. CDR3s include the opening cysteine and the closing phenylalanine or tryptophan. The order of the fields is D gene, J gene, V gene, clone size, CDR3 DNA, CDR3 protein. A D gene is named only where the DNA matches it firmly. A clone size is listed for some rows: how often the clone was seen (once, few, many), or a class if it is expanded.

d_call: .
j_call: TRBJ2-7
v_call: TRBV20-1
clone_size: .
cdr3_nt: TGCAGTGCCTTGGGGATGGGGGTAGGGGTCGCCTACGAGCAGTACTTC
cdr3_aa: CSALGMGVGVAYEQYF

d_call: .
j_call: TRBJ1-2
v_call: TRBV4-2
clone_size: .
cdr3_nt: TGTGCCAGCAGCCAAGATCTAAGCTCCAGGGCCGGTGGCTACACCTTC
cdr3_aa: CASSQDLSSRAGGYTF

d_call: .
j_call: TRBJ1-2
v_call: TRBV10-3
clone_size: .
cdr3_nt: TGTGCCATCCGTTGGGGGGACTATGGCTACACCTTC
cdr3_aa: CAIRWGDYGYTF

d_call: .
j_call: TRBJ2-2
v_call: TRBV7-7
clone_size: .
cdr3_nt: TGTGCTAGCAGCTTATCGGCCAGGGGCACCGGGGAGCTGTTTTTT
cdr3_aa: CASSLSARGTGELFF

d_call: .
j_call: TRBJ2-1
v_call: TRBV9
clone_size: once
cdr3_nt: TGTGCCAGCAGCGCCAAACAGAGCGCCTCCAATGAGCAGTTCTTC
cdr3_aa: CASSAKQSASNEQFF

d_call: .
j_call: TRBJ1-2
v_call: TRBV19
clone_size: .
cdr3_nt: TGTGCCAGTAAACAGGGCGCCTATGGCTACACCTTC
cdr3_aa: CASKQGAYGYTF

d_call: .
j_call: TRBJ2-5
v_call: TRBV18
clone_size: once
cdr3_nt: TGTGCCAGCTCCCAACCAGGGGTAGGAGAGACCCAGTACTTC
cdr3_aa: CASSQPGVGETQYF

d_call: .
j_call: TRBJ2-1
v_call: TRBV6-2/TRBV6-3
clone_size: once
cdr3_nt: TGTGCCAGCAGTTTTAGCGGACCCTACAATGAGCAGTTCTTC
cdr3_aa: CASSFSGPYNEQFF

d_call: .
j_call: TRBJ2-1
v_call: TRBV13
clone_size: .
cdr3_nt: TGTGCCAGCAGCCCCGGGACTTTCTACAATGAGCAGTTCTTC
cdr3_aa: CASSPGTFYNEQFF

d_call: TRBD2
j_call: TRBJ2-1
v_call: TRBV27
clone_size: .
cdr3_nt: TGTGCCAGCAGTTCCCCTTGGACGGGGGGGGCCTACAATGAGCAGTTCTTC
cdr3_aa: CASSSPWTGGAYNEQFF

d_call: .
j_call: TRBJ1-1
v_call: TRBV2
clone_size: .
cdr3_nt: TGTGCCAGCAGTACCACAGGAGCGAACACTGAAGCTTTCTTT
cdr3_aa: CASSTTGANTEAFF

d_call: .
j_call: TRBJ1-1
v_call: TRBV7-2
clone_size: .
cdr3_nt: TGTGCCAGCAGCTTAAGGCAGGACCTGAACACTGAAGCTTTCTTT
cdr3_aa: CASSLRQDLNTEAFF

d_call: .
j_call: TRBJ2-5
v_call: TRBV4-1
clone_size: .
cdr3_nt: TGCGCCAGCAGCCCCGGGCCAGGGGCAGAGACCCAGTACTTC
cdr3_aa: CASSPGPGAETQYF

d_call: .
j_call: TRBJ2-7
v_call: TRBV19
clone_size: .
cdr3_nt: TGTGCCAGTAGTAGGGGGGACATCTACGAGCAGTACTTC
cdr3_aa: CASSRGDIYEQYF

d_call: TRBD1
j_call: TRBJ1-5
v_call: TRBV30
clone_size: .
cdr3_nt: TGTGCCTGGGGGACAGGCAATCAGCCCCAGCATTTT
cdr3_aa: CAWGTGNQPQHF

d_call: .
j_call: TRBJ2-1
v_call: TRBV4-3
clone_size: .
cdr3_nt: TGCGCCAGCAGCCAAGACGCCGTTAAAGTCTTGAAGAGTAATGAGCAGTTCTTC
cdr3_aa: CASSQDAVKVLKSNEQFF

d_call: .
j_call: TRBJ2-3
v_call: TRBV11-2
clone_size: .
cdr3_nt: TGTGCCAGCAGCTTGTCCGGGGGGCCAGATACGCAGTATTTT
cdr3_aa: CASSLSGGPDTQYF

d_call: .
j_call: TRBJ1-6
v_call: TRBV28
clone_size: .
cdr3_nt: TGTGCCAGCAGTTTCTGGGGGGGTTCACCCCTCCACTTT
cdr3_aa: CASSFWGGSPLHF

d_call: .
j_call: TRBJ1-5
v_call: TRBV21-1
clone_size: .
cdr3_nt: TGTGCCAGCTCCCTGTCCGTTCGTCAGCCCCAGCATTTT
cdr3_aa: CASSLSVRQPQHF

d_call: .
j_call: TRBJ1-5
v_call: TRBV4-1
clone_size: .
cdr3_nt: TGCGCCAGCAGCCAAGTAATGGGGGGTCAGCCCCAGCATTTT
cdr3_aa: CASSQVMGGQPQHF

d_call: .
j_call: TRBJ2-1
v_call: TRBV13
clone_size: .
cdr3_nt: TGTGCCAGCCGCCCGAGGGGGGCGAAGCCGAATGAGCAGTTCTTC
cdr3_aa: CASRPRGAKPNEQFF

d_call: .
j_call: TRBJ2-4
v_call: TRBV5-1
clone_size: .
cdr3_nt: TGCGCCAGCAGCTTGATGGGGGACATTCAGTACTTC
cdr3_aa: CASSLMGDIQYF

d_call: TRBD2
j_call: TRBJ2-1
v_call: TRBV14
clone_size: .
cdr3_nt: TGTGCCAGCAGCCAAACGAGCGGGGGGACCTACAATGAGCAGTTCTTC
cdr3_aa: CASSQTSGGTYNEQFF

d_call: TRBD1
j_call: TRBJ1-2
v_call: TRBV4-1
clone_size: .
cdr3_nt: TGCGCCAGCAGCCAAGAGGGACAGAATCTCTATGGCTACACCTTC
cdr3_aa: CASSQEGQNLYGYTF

d_call: .
j_call: TRBJ1-2
v_call: TRBV7-9
clone_size: .
cdr3_nt: TGTGCCAGCAGCTTTGGGGGGGCCGCCCGCTATGGCTACACCTTC
cdr3_aa: CASSFGGAARYGYTF

d_call: .
j_call: TRBJ2-7
v_call: TRBV27
clone_size: .
cdr3_nt: TGTGCCAGCAGTTCAAGGACCCACAGCCCTACCTACGAGCAGTACTTC
cdr3_aa: CASSSRTHSPTYEQYF

d_call: .
j_call: TRBJ2-7
v_call: TRBV21-1
clone_size: .
cdr3_nt: TGTGCCAGCAGCATCTGCGCGGACAGGGGGCTGGAGCAGTACTTC
cdr3_aa: CASSICADRGLEQYF

d_call: .
j_call: TRBJ2-5
v_call: TRBV5-1
clone_size: .
cdr3_nt: TGCGCCAGCAGCTTGGCCTCTCAAGAGACCCAGTACTTC
cdr3_aa: CASSLASQETQYF

d_call: .
j_call: TRBJ1-2
v_call: TRBV12-3/TRBV12-4
clone_size: .
cdr3_nt: TGTGCCAGCACCCCCACAGGGCTGGGATATGGCTACACCTTC
cdr3_aa: CASTPTGLGYGYTF

d_call: TRBD1
j_call: TRBJ1-4
v_call: TRBV6-6
clone_size: .
cdr3_nt: TGTGCCACCCGCGGGACAGGGGCGCGGGAGGAAAAACTGTTTTTT
cdr3_aa: CATRGTGAREEKLFF

d_call: TRBD1
j_call: TRBJ1-2
v_call: TRBV27
clone_size: .
cdr3_nt: TGTGCCAGCAGTTCGCAGGGGGCGGTGGACTATGGCTACACCTTC
cdr3_aa: CASSSQGAVDYGYTF

d_call: .
j_call: TRBJ2-2
v_call: TRBV2
clone_size: .
cdr3_nt: TGTGCCAGCAGGGGAGAGAACACCGGGGAGCTGTTTTTT
cdr3_aa: CASRGENTGELFF

d_call: .
j_call: TRBJ1-1
v_call: TRBV2
clone_size: .
cdr3_nt: TGTGCCAGCAGTGATTCGGGCACTGAAGCTTTCTTT
cdr3_aa: CASSDSGTEAFF

d_call: .
j_call: TRBJ1-5
v_call: TRBV19
clone_size: .
cdr3_nt: TGTGCCAGTACCTCAGGGTCAGGAGACAATCAGCCCCAGCATTTT
cdr3_aa: CASTSGSGDNQPQHF

d_call: .
j_call: TRBJ2-1
v_call: TRBV7-8
clone_size: .
cdr3_nt: TGTGCCAGCAGCTTCCCAAAGGGGTTGGACAATGAGCAGTTCTTC
cdr3_aa: CASSFPKGLDNEQFF

d_call: .
j_call: TRBJ2-5
v_call: TRBV29-1
clone_size: .
cdr3_nt: TGCAGCGTTGTTGGGAGTAAAGAGACCCAGTACTTC
cdr3_aa: CSVVGSKETQYF

d_call: .
j_call: TRBJ2-4
v_call: TRBV4-3
clone_size: .
cdr3_nt: TGCGCCAGCAGCAGCGACAACATTCAGTACTTC
cdr3_aa: CASSSDNIQYF

d_call: TRBD1
j_call: TRBJ1-5
v_call: TRBV6-5
clone_size: .
cdr3_nt: TGTGCCAGCAGTTACTCGACAGGGGGAAATCAGCCCCAGCATTTT
cdr3_aa: CASSYSTGGNQPQHF

d_call: TRBD2
j_call: TRBJ2-5
v_call: TRBV27
clone_size: .
cdr3_nt: TGTGCCAGCAGCGCTCTTGGGGGACTACAGAAAGAGACCCAGTACTTC
cdr3_aa: CASSALGGLQKETQYF

d_call: .
j_call: TRBJ1-1
v_call: TRBV7-9
clone_size: .
cdr3_nt: TGTGCCAGCAGCTCCTACAGGGATAACACTGAAGCTTTCTTT
cdr3_aa: CASSSYRDNTEAFF

d_call: TRBD1
j_call: TRBJ1-1
v_call: TRBV15
clone_size: .
cdr3_nt: TGTGCCACCAGCAGCGACAGGGCGTTCGGTTCTGAAGCTTTCTTT
cdr3_aa: CATSSDRAFGSEAFF

d_call: .
j_call: TRBJ1-1
v_call: TRBV13
clone_size: once
cdr3_nt: TGTGCCAGCAGCTTAGCCCAGGTAAACACTGAAGCTTTCTTT
cdr3_aa: CASSLAQVNTEAFF